This TCR beta chain was observed in a study of T cells in narcolepsy. Notes on the study in general: Autoreactive clone sequences were missing from some blood memory CD4+ repertoires. Same-patient CSF and blood CD4+ T cell clonotypes included HCRT-specific and TRIB2-specific autoreactive ones. Autoreactive clonotypes reportedly recurred in blood of same and different patients, not controls.

This table comes from immunoSEQ multiplex PCR, and its TCRdb copy is limited to in-frame clones, with some not included. Of tens of thousands of clones in the sample, 85% are singletons; the top ten hold 9.5% to 13%. Losses at the gene ends were 6 bases for V and 6 bases for J; bases not matched to a gene: 8. This CDR3 contains 14 residues. Germline V gives CDR1 SGHRS, CDR2 YFSETQ. As regards this clone: Antigen: not known.

Sequenced: memory (CD45RA-) CD4+ T cells from blood. This TCR was recovered from a human donor in good health. The chain recombines TRBV5-1 with TRBJ2-7; TRBD2 matches at 11 bases. The CDR3 is CASTPGTSGLEQYF. CDR3 bases: TGCGCCAGCACCCCCGGGACTAGCGGTCTCGAGCAGTACTTC.